This passage covers 26 T cell receptor beta chains from one sample sequenced in a study of T cells in women clearing cervical HPV infection. Measured with immunoSEQ multiplex PCR; TCRdb has only the in-frame clones, and not every one. In total, the table holds roughly 22,000 clones. The sequencing input was blood buffy coat. The receptor source for this set is a woman aged 18 to 75 with a cervical HPV16 infection that either progressed to CIN3+ or cleared (not recorded which).

A word on this clone: The read halts 3 residues ahead of the CDR3 end, with the missing end drawn from the germline J gene. The gene calls are TRBV30 and TRBJ1-1, with D unclear. This CDR3 has 13 residues. Germline CDR1 GTSNPN, CDR2 SVGIG (reference sequence). V was cut by 7 bases and J by 4 bases, with 16 bases left in between. This CDR3 reads CASLAREGTEAFF. The CDR3 bases that were read are TGTGCCTCCCTAGCCCGGGAGGGCACTGAA.

On this clone: The read ends 3 residues before the CDR3 terminus; that terminus is restored from the germline J gene. This chain connects TRBV29-1 to TRBJ1-5; possible D gene TRBD1, 5 bases. Germline loops: CDR1 SQVTM, CDR2 ANQGSEA. Trimming removed 4 bases from V and 1 base from J, with 11 bases in between. The CDR3 has 14 residues. CDR3 protein: CSVAEGQSNQPQHF. Incomplete CDR3 DNA: TGCAGCGTTGCTGAGGGGCAGAGCAATCAGCCC.

The part of the CDR3 DNA that was read is TGTGCCTGGGGTGACGGA. Translating it yields CAWGDG. From start to end, the CDR3 is CAWGDGAFF. The rearrangement uses TRBV30 and TRBJ1-1; no firm D call. The read falls 3 residues short of the CDR3 end, and the missing part is taken from the germline J gene. Germline V gene data show CDR1 as GTSNPN and CDR2 as SVGIG (reference sequence). CDR3 length: 9 residues.

The CDR3 region is CASSYTTSTEQYF. Partial CDR3 DNA: TGTGCCAGCAGTTACACCACTAGCACCGAG. V gene TRBV6-2 or TRBV6-3 combines with J gene TRBJ2-7, with D perhaps TRBD2 (6 bases). The CDR3 end falls 3 residues outside the read, so it is completed with the germline J gene. The CDR3 runs 13 residues. V was shortened by 2 bases and J by 6 bases, with 11 bases between the two germline ends. Germline CDR1 and CDR2: MNHEY and SVGEGT.

Measured by frequency, this clone is medium-sized. With the read ending 3 residues before the CDR3 end, the germline J gene is used to fill in that end. This chain links TRBV30 with TRBJ2-4, with 9 bases aligning to TRBD1. CDR1 is GTSNPN and CDR2 is SVGIG in the germline V gene (reference sequence). This CDR3 comprises 15 residues. V lost 5 bases and J lost 1; bases outside the gene matches: 6. CDR3 protein: CAWWDRAAAKNIQYF. The CDR3 DNA, read in part, is TGTGCCTGGTGGGACAGGGCTGCGGCCAAAAACATT. The variable domain in full, with the rest retrieved from reference TRBV30 and TRBJ2-4, is SQTIHQWPATLVQPVGSPLSLECTVEGTSNPNLYWYRQAAGRGLQLLFYSVGIGQISSEVPQNLSASRPQDRQFILSSKKLLLSDSGFYLCAWWDRAAAKNIQYFGAGTRLSVL.

Of note for this clone: The sequence runs out 3 residues before the end of the CDR3; the remainder is reconstructed from the germline J gene. V usage is TRBV7-8 and J usage is TRBJ2-5, with no clear D. The CDR3 runs to 13 residues. CDR1 is SGHVS and CDR2 is FQNEAQ in the germline V gene. The CDR3 DNA, read in part, is TGTGCCAGCAGCTTAGTAGCCGGTCAAACC. It translates to CASSLVAGQT. In full, the CDR3 reads CASSLVAGQTQYF. The full variable domain, in which reference TRBV7-8 and TRBJ2-5 provide the parts outside the CDR3, is GAGVSQSPRYKVAKRGQDVALRCDPISGHVSLFWYQQALGQGPEFLTYFQNEAQLDKSGLPSDRFFAERPEGSVSTLKIQRTQQEDSAVYLCASSLVAGQTQYFGPGTRLLVL.

Worth noting for this clone: The sequence runs out 3 residues before the end of the CDR3; the remainder is reconstructed from the germline J gene. The chain uses TRBV2 and TRBJ1-1, with D unresolved. There are 13 residues in the CDR3. The V gene's germline CDR1 is SNHLY and CDR2 FYNNEI. V was cut by 2 bases and J by 0 bases, with 4 bases left in between. The CDR3: CASSEQLNTEAFF. The DNA read from the CDR3 is TGTGCCAGCAGTGAACAGTTGAACACTGAA.

About this clone itself: Coverage ceases 3 residues before the CDR3 finishes, and the germline J gene fills in the end. J is TRBJ1-2 and V is TRBV30; a possible D gene is TRBD1 (5 bases). Germline CDR1 reads GTSNPN; CDR2 reads SVGIG (reference sequence). CDR3 length: 11 residues. The CDR3 sequence: CAWSGGSGYTF. The sequenced CDR3 bases are TGTGCCTGGAGCGGGGGGAGCGGC.

Regarding this clone: The read terminates 3 residues before the CDR3 end, so the remaining end is supplied by the germline J gene. The chain joins TRBV6-4 to TRBJ2-1; D possibly corresponds to TRBD2 (5 bases). The germline V gene encodes CDR1 MRHNA and CDR2 SNTAGT. V lost 4 bases and J lost 7, with 17 bases in between. The CDR3 extends over 15 amino acids. CDR3 amino acids: CASSVSHIGGNEQFF. The covered CDR3 bases are TGTGCCAGCAGTGTATCCCACATAGGCGGGAATGAG.

With regard to this clone: The observed sequence ends 3 residues before the CDR3 terminus, with the missing tail filled in from the germline J gene. J is TRBJ1-1 and V is TRBV11-2; TRBD1 matches 7 bases. This CDR3 spans 14 amino acids. The germline gives CDR1 SGHAT, CDR2 FQNNGV. V dropped 5 bases and J dropped 2; count of bases not matched to a gene: 5. The CDR3 sequence: CASSAGTANTEAFF. CDR3 bases read: TGTGCCAGCAGCGCCGGGACAGCCAACACTGAA.

Comments on this clone: The missing CDR3 end, 3 residues past where the read stops, is filled in from the germline J gene. The J gene is TRBJ1-5, the V gene TRBV28, with D possibly TRBD1 on 6 matching bases. This CDR3 has 14 amino acids. From germline, CDR1 is MDHEN and CDR2 SYDVKM. Trimming took off 2 bases at V and 3 bases at J, with 8 bases between the two ends. The covered CDR3 bases are TGTGCCAGCAGTTTAGCAGGGGACAATCAGCCC. Translated, it gives CASSLAGDNQP. The full CDR3 is CASSLAGDNQPQHF. Supplemented by reference TRBV28 and TRBJ1-5, the full variable domain reads DVKVTQSSRYLVKRTGEKVFLECVQDMDHENMFWYRQDPGLGLRLIYFSYDVKMKEKGDIPEGYSVSREKKERFSLILESASTNQTSMYLCASSLAGDNQPQHFGDGTRLSIL.

As for this clone: The read halts 3 residues ahead of the CDR3 end, with the missing end drawn from the germline J gene. This sequence joins TRBV28 and TRBJ2-1; D is ambiguous. Germline CDR1 MDHEN, CDR2 SYDVKM. V dropped 2 bases and J dropped 7 bases, with 12 bases sitting between them. The CDR3 contains 14 residues. The CDR3 spells CASSLPFRMNEQFF. The sequenced CDR3 bases are TGTGCCAGCAGTTTACCTTTTAGAATGAATGAG. Using reference TRBV28 and TRBJ2-1 for the parts outside the CDR3, the full variable domain is DVKVTQSSRYLVKRTGEKVFLECVQDMDHENMFWYRQDPGLGLRLIYFSYDVKMKEKGDIPEGYSVSREKKERFSLILESASTNQTSMYLCASSLPFRMNEQFFGPGTRLTVL.

About this clone itself: The DNA ends 3 residues before the CDR3 does, and the rest of the CDR3 is filled in from the germline J gene. The chain links TRBV30 to TRBJ1-1, with D maybe TRBD1 (5 bases). V was trimmed by 2 bases and J by 6 bases, leaving 13 bases between them. The germline gives CDR1 GTSNPN, CDR2 SVGIG (reference sequence). The CDR3 runs 13 residues. The CDR3 loop reads CAWSLAGFPEAFF. Incomplete CDR3 DNA: TGTGCCTGGAGTTTGGCAGGGTTCCCTGAA.

Remarks on this clone: From the germline J gene comes the end of the CDR3, since the read stops 3 residues before it. The chain employs TRBV20-1 and TRBJ2-7; 8 nucleotides match TRBD1. Germline lookup yields CDR1 DFQATT and CDR2 SNEGSKA (reference sequence). The CDR3 consists of 12 residues. After removal of 3 bases from V and 5 bases from J, the junction contained 3 bases not matched to a gene. The CDR3 sequence is CSASGQGNEQYF. The sequenced part of the CDR3 DNA is TGCAGTGCTAGTGGACAGGGTAACGAG.

In regard to this clone: The missing CDR3 end, 3 residues past where the read stops, is filled in from the germline J gene. V usage is TRBV20-1 and J usage is TRBJ2-7, with a tentative D call TRBD2 (6 bases). The germline V gene has CDR1 DFQATT and CDR2 SNEGSKA (reference sequence). V shed 0 bases and J shed 2 bases, with 14 bases lying between them. This CDR3 region has 15 residues. This chain's CDR3 is CSARDPGASAYEQYF. The sequenced CDR3 bases are TGCAGTGCTAGAGATCCAGGAGCTAGCGCCTACGAG.

As to this clone: The read comes to an end 3 residues before the CDR3 does, leaving the germline J gene to fill in the end. The V and J genes are TRBV6-1 and TRBJ1-2, with 7 bases fitting TRBD1. The CDR3 sequence is 13 residues long. V was clipped by 4 bases and J by 4 bases; unmatched bases: 3. From germline, CDR1 is MNHNS and CDR2 SASEGT. This CDR3 reads CASSAGQIYGYTF. The sequenced part of the CDR3 DNA is TGTGCCAGCAGTGCGGGACAGATCTATGGC.

For this clone: The CDR3 goes on 3 residues after the read ends, and that part is filled in from the germline J gene. This chain links TRBV7-2 with TRBJ1-5; D might be TRBD1 (5 bases). The CDR3 runs 13 residues. Germline lookup yields CDR1 SGHTA and CDR2 FQGNSA. With 6 bases removed from V and 3 bases from J, the gap between germline ends came to 9 bases. CDR3: CASRRTPNQPQHF. CDR3 DNA (partial): TGTGCCAGCAGAAGGACACCCAATCAGCCC.

Comments on this clone: The read is 3 residues too short to cover the CDR3 end, so that end is filled in from the germline J gene. V is TRBV19 and J is TRBJ2-2; D is possibly TRBD2 (5 bases). The length of the CDR3 is 12 residues. Trimming took 6 bases from V and 4 from J, leaving 6 bases between them. Germline V gene sequence: CDR1 LNHDA, CDR2 SQIVND (reference sequence). The CDR3 bases that were read are TGTGCCAGTAGGGACTCCACCGGGGAG. Encoded protein: CASRDSTGE. The whole CDR3 is CASRDSTGELFF.

A remark on this clone: The DNA ends 3 residues before the CDR3 does, and the rest of the CDR3 is filled in from the germline J gene. J is TRBJ2-2 and V is TRBV7-9; D might be TRBD2 (5 bases). The germline V gene has CDR1 SEHNR and CDR2 FQNEAQ (reference sequence). The ends were cut back, 5 bases at V and 1 base at J, with 8 bases in the middle. This CDR3 spans 14 amino acids. The CDR3 here is CASSVGVNTGELFF. Incomplete CDR3 DNA: TGTGCCAGCAGCGTCGGGGTGAACACCGGGGAG.

This clone registers medium-sized by frequency. The chain's CDR3 is CSVGEDRAFF. The CDR3 DNA, read in part, is TGCAGCGTTGGTGAGGACAGG. V gene TRBV29-1 combines with J gene TRBJ1-1, with 7 bases matching TRBD1. The CDR3 is cut off 3 residues early in the read; its end comes from the germline J gene. Germline V gene sequence: CDR1 SQVTM, CDR2 ANQGSEA. This CDR3 has 10 amino acids.

To note about this clone: The CDR3 is cut off 3 residues early in the read; its end comes from the germline J gene. This sequence joins TRBV5-4 and TRBJ1-6; D might be TRBD1 (6 bases). The V and J ends lost 0 bases and 6 bases respectively, with 7 bases between them. The CDR3 consists of 14 residues. CDR1 and CDR2 from the germline V gene are SGHNT and YYREEE (reference sequence). Partial CDR3 DNA: TGTGCCAGCAGCTTGGACAGGGTTAATTCACCC. This gives the protein CASSLDRVNSP. The full CDR3 sequence reads CASSLDRVNSPLHF.

In regard to this clone: Coverage ceases 3 residues before the CDR3 finishes, and the germline J gene fills in the end. This chain joins TRBV6-2 or TRBV6-3 and TRBJ2-1, with 9 bases that match TRBD2. This CDR3 is 17 amino acids long. Trimming took 0 bases from V and 4 from J; bases not matched to a gene: 7. Germline assignment: CDR1 MNHEY and CDR2 SVGEGT. The CDR3 loop reads CASSYSGPSGIYNEQFF. The sequenced part of the CDR3 DNA is TGTGCCAGCAGTTACTCGGGGCCTAGCGGGATATACAATGAG.

Incomplete CDR3 DNA: TGCGCCAGCAGCTTGTTGGGCCCTCAGGTCACCTACGAG. Its translation is CASSLLGPQVTYE. The CDR3 as a whole reads CASSLLGPQVTYEQYF. The chain combines TRBV5-1 with TRBJ2-7; no definite D call. With the read ending 3 residues before the CDR3 end, the germline J gene is used to fill in that end. The CDR3 sequence is 16 residues long. Trimming removed 1 base at V and 2 bases at J, with 16 bases between. From germline, CDR1 is SGHRS and CDR2 YFSETQ.

As to this clone: The read terminates 3 residues ahead of where the CDR3 ends, so the germline J gene completes it. The chain recombines TRBV19 with TRBJ1-2; D is uncertain. Trimming removed 3 bases from V and 4 bases from J, with 12 bases in between. CDR1 and CDR2 (germline): LNHDA, SQIVND (reference sequence). This CDR3 comprises 14 residues. CDR3 bases read: TGTGCCAGTAGTATCGGGGTAGGAAGCTATGGC. Translated, it gives CASSIGVGSYG. The CDR3 in full is CASSIGVGSYGYTF.

As for this clone: The read terminates 3 residues ahead of where the CDR3 ends, so the germline J gene completes it. The chain joins TRBV20-1 to TRBJ1-2; perhaps TRBD1 as D (5 bases). The CDR3 totals 14 residues. The germline V gene encodes CDR1 DFQATT and CDR2 SNEGSKA (reference sequence). Trimming left V 5 bases short and J 5 bases short, with 18 bases between. The CDR3 spells CSARVIDSLYGYTF. CDR3 bases read: TGCAGTGCTCGAGTGATCGACAGTCTATATGGC.

In the case of this clone: The CDR3 is cut off 3 residues early in the read; its end comes from the germline J gene. The V call is TRBV27, the J call TRBJ2-4; D possibly corresponds to TRBD2 (5 bases). CDR1 MNHEY and CDR2 SMNVEV come from the germline V gene (reference sequence). The CDR3 has 15 residues. The chain's CDR3 is CASADSKGRPRVQYF. The CDR3 DNA, read in part, is TGTGCCAGCGCGGACTCCAAGGGTAGGCCTCGGGTT.